The next 29 T cell receptor beta chains were all read from a single sample in a study of patients and donors after allogeneic stem cell transplantation. Each CDR3 protein gets one entry after TCRdb re-called the RT-PCR reads with MiXCR. The sample lists about 960,000 distinct CDR3 sequences; over 15% were seen once. Sequencing used blood, either unsorted or a sorted T cell fraction (not recorded which). The receptors shown here come from a human donor who was either an allogeneic HSCT recipient or a stem cell or donor lymphocyte infusion donor (not recorded which). It is not recorded whose cells these are; they may come from a transplant donor.

This chain links TRBV7-2 with TRBJ1-3; 8 bases map to TRBD1. The CDR3 is 14 residues long. V lost 4 bases, J lost 4 bases, and 3 bases stayed unmatched. CDR1 and CDR2 from the germline V gene are SGHTA and FQGNSA. The CDR3 bases are TGTGCCAGCAGCTCGACAGGGGCCGGAAACACCATATATTTT. As protein: CASSSTGAGNTIYF.

The sample holds a few counts of this clonotype. The CDR3: CASRNRGFSYNEQFF. The DNA of the CDR3 is TGTGCCAGCAGAAACCGGGGGTTCTCCTACAATGAGCAGTTCTTC. The chain joins TRBV6-1 to TRBJ2-1; D is perhaps TRBD2 (6 bases). V dropped 6 bases and J dropped 0 bases, with 12 bases sitting between them. The CDR3 loop spans 15 amino acids. CDR1 MNHNS and CDR2 SASEGT come from the germline V gene.

The V and J genes are TRBV3-1 and TRBJ2-1; no reliable D call. The CDR3 sequence is 15 residues long. The V gene lost 0 bases and the J gene lost 8 bases, with 14 bases spanning the gap. Germline V gene lookup returns CDR1 LGHDT and CDR2 YNNKEL (reference sequence). The DNA for the CDR3 is TGTGCCAGCAGCCAAGATGGCCCGGATCGGGATGAGCAGTTCTTC. Encoded protein: CASSQDGPDRDEQFF.

This clonotype was detected a few times. This rearrangement joins TRBV7-2 to TRBJ2-2, with 12 bases aligning to TRBD2. With 5 bases clipped from V and 5 bases from J, the junction kept 6 bases outside the gene matches. The germline V gene has CDR1 SGHTA and CDR2 FQGNSA. CDR3 size: 16 residues. The CDR3 region is CASSVPGTSGTGELFF. The CDR3 nucleotides read TGTGCCAGCAGCGTCCCCGGGACTAGCGGGACCGGGGAGCTGTTTTTT.

V and J are TRBV20-1 and TRBJ2-7; D is perhaps TRBD1 (7 bases). Germline CDR1 and CDR2: DFQATT and SNEGSKA (reference sequence). There are 16 residues in the CDR3. With 3 bases removed from V and 0 bases from J, the gap between germline ends came to 18 bases. In DNA form, the CDR3 reads TGCAGTGCTAGTGGGGGCGGGACAGCCCACTCCTACGAGCAGTACTTC. It is translated as CSASGGGTAHSYEQYF.

The rearrangement uses TRBV5-6 and TRBJ2-3, with a weak D call TRBD2 (5 bases). The CDR3 contains 15 residues. V was cut by 4 bases and J by 0 bases, with 12 bases left in between. Germline CDR1 SGHDT, CDR2 YYEEEE. The CDR3 here is CASSPGWRSTDTQYF. Written as DNA, the CDR3 is TGTGCCAGCAGCCCGGGGTGGCGGAGCACAGATACGCAGTATTTT.

A few counts support this clonotype. The rearrangement joins TRBV29-1 to TRBJ2-7; D is perhaps TRBD1 (5 bases). Germline lookup yields CDR1 SQVTM and CDR2 ANQGSEA. The CDR3 covers 12 residues. The V gene lost 7 bases and the J gene lost 3 bases, with 13 bases spanning the gap. Here the CDR3 DNA reads TGCAGCGCATTGACAGAGAACTACGAGCAGTACTTC. Protein: CSALTENYEQYF.

The J gene is TRBJ2-1, the V gene TRBV12-3 or TRBV12-4; 9 nucleotides align to TRBD1. This CDR3 is 16 amino acids long. With V trimmed by 1 base and J by 5 bases, 6 bases remained unmatched. The CDR3 nucleotides are TGTGCCAGCAGTTTAGGTACAGGGGGCGGCCACAATGAGCAGTTCTTC. Its protein is CASSLGTGGGHNEQFF.

This clonotype was seen more than once but under ten times. CDR3 in amino acids: CASSLSAVQYF. CDR3 in DNA: TGTGCCAGCAGCTTATCCGCAGTCCAGTACTTC. The rearrangement uses TRBV7-9 and TRBJ2-5; D not resolved. Germline V gene data show CDR1 as SEHNR and CDR2 as FQNEAQ (reference sequence). The V gene lost 2 bases and the J gene lost 10 bases, with 8 bases spanning the gap. The CDR3 loop spans 11 amino acids.

DNA for the CDR3: TGCAGCGCCCCATATCGGGAAGGCTGGAACACTGAAGCTTTCTTT. Translated, it gives CSAPYREGWNTEAFF. This sequence joins TRBV29-1 and TRBJ1-1, with D unclear. V was pared by 7 bases and J by 1 base, with 19 bases between. The germline gives CDR1 SQVTM, CDR2 ANQGSEA. This CDR3 is built from 15 residues. Variable domain in full (rest from reference TRBV29-1 and TRBJ1-1): SAVISQKPSRDICQRGTSLTIQCQVDSQVTMMFWYRQQPGQSLTLIATANQGSEATYESGFVIDKFPISRPNLTFSTLTVSNMSPEDSSIYLCSAPYREGWNTEAFFGQGTRLTVV.

The chain carries TRBV3-1 and TRBJ2-2; TRBD2 is a possible D gene (6 bases). V was shortened by 6 bases and J by 4 bases, with 18 bases between the two germline ends. Germline V gene data show CDR1 as LGHDT and CDR2 as YNNKEL (reference sequence). There are 16 residues in the CDR3. CDR3 bases: TGTGCCAGCAGAACATGGGACTCCCGCCCCACCGGGGAGCTGTTTTTT. Encoded protein: CASRTWDSRPTGELFF.

This chain uses TRBV25-1 with TRBJ2-1; TRBD1 might be the D (6 bases). The V end was cut by 2 bases, the J end by 2 bases, with 19 bases between. This CDR3 region has 18 residues. Germline lookup yields CDR1 MGHDK and CDR2 SYGVNS. The CDR3 is CASSEMSQGSIPYNEQFF. For the CDR3, the DNA is TGTGCCAGCAGTGAAATGTCTCAGGGGTCGATACCCTACAATGAGCAGTTCTTC. The full variable domain, with the rest looked up from reference TRBV25-1 and TRBJ2-1, is EADIYQTPRYLVIGTGKKITLECSQTMGHDKMYWYQQDPGMELHLIHYSYGVNSTEKGDLSSESTVSRIRTEHFPLTLESARPSHTSQYLCASSEMSQGSIPYNEQFFGPGTRLTVL.

The chain joins TRBV24-1 to TRBJ2-3; tentative D call: TRBD2 (6 bases). V was trimmed by 4 bases and J by 1 base, leaving 14 bases between them. This CDR3 comprises 16 residues. Germline CDR1 is KGHDR and CDR2 is SFDVKD. The CDR3 DNA follows: TGTGCCACCAGTGACCCCACTCCGGGGGGCACAGATACGCAGTATTTT. Amino acids: CATSDPTPGGTDTQYF.

V and J are TRBV9 and TRBJ2-2; 7 bases map to TRBD1. The CDR3 runs 16 residues. V was pared by 4 bases and J by 9 bases, with 15 bases of the junction left unmatched. CDR1 and CDR2 (germline): SGDLS, YYNGEE. CDR3 residues: CASSPENRGLDRELFF. Here the CDR3 DNA reads TGTGCCAGCAGCCCCGAGAATAGGGGGCTTGACCGGGAGCTGTTTTTT.

The chain is built from TRBV20-1 and TRBJ2-1; 9 nucleotides agree with TRBD2. Losses at the gene ends were 0 bases for V and 1 base for J; bases not matched to a gene: 4. Germline V CDR1 and CDR2: DFQATT, SNEGSKA (reference sequence). This CDR3 has 16 amino acids. The CDR3 DNA sequence: TGCAGTGCTAGAGATTCGCTAGCGGGGTCCTACAATGAGCAGTTCTTC. Translating it yields CSARDSLAGSYNEQFF.

The genes are TRBV28 and TRBJ2-3, with a weak D call TRBD2 (6 bases). The CDR3 consists of 13 residues. The V gene lost 5 bases and the J gene lost 5 bases, with 11 bases spanning the gap. CDR1 is MDHEN and CDR2 is SYDVKM in the germline V gene. The CDR3 DNA is TGTGCCAGCAGTAAAGGGACTCTAGATACGCAGTATTTT. Translation gives CASSKGTLDTQYF. The complete variable domain, with remaining parts taken from reference TRBV28 and TRBJ2-3, reads DVKVTQSSRYLVKRTGEKVFLECVQDMDHENMFWYRQDPGLGLRLIYFSYDVKMKEKGDIPEGYSVSREKKERFSLILESASTNQTSMYLCASSKGTLDTQYFGPGTRLTVL.

In this sample, this clonotype turned up once. This sequence joins TRBV2 and TRBJ2-5, with D possibly matching TRBD2 (5 bases). There are 14 residues in the CDR3. The V gene lost 5 bases and the J gene lost 4 bases, with 14 bases spanning the gap. Germline V gene data show CDR1 as SNHLY and CDR2 as FYNNEI. In DNA form, the CDR3 reads TGTGCCAGCAGTCCGAGTGGGAGCCCAGAGACCCAGTACTTC. Its protein product is CASSPSGSPETQYF.

This clonotype has only a few counts. V and J are TRBV4-2 and TRBJ2-7; TRBD2 aligns across 13 bases. The CDR3 is 18 residues long. The germline CDR1 and CDR2 sequences are LGHNA and YNFKEQ. J lost 3 bases, V lost 0 bases, and 8 bases had no gene match. The DNA of the CDR3 is TGTGCCAGCAGCCAAGATCCCCGGACTAGCGGGAGAAACTACGAGCAGTACTTC. Its protein product is CASSQDPRTSGRNYEQYF.

The chain employs TRBV5-1 and TRBJ2-1, with 8 bases fitting TRBD2. Germline lookup yields CDR1 SGHRS and CDR2 YFSETQ. V shed 7 bases, J shed 5 bases, and the junction held 5 bases outside the gene matches. The length of the CDR3 is 13 residues. In DNA form, the CDR3 reads TGCGCCAGCTCCGGGGGGGAAAACAATGAGCAGTTCTTC. Encoded protein: CASSGGENNEQFF. The full variable domain, rest sourced from reference TRBV5-1 and TRBJ2-1, is KAGVTQTPRYLIKTRGQQVTLSCSPISGHRSVSWYQQTPGQGLQFLFEYFSETQRNKGNFPGRFSGRQFSNSRSEMNVSTLELGDSALYLCASSGGENNEQFFGPGTRLTVL.

This clonotype has only a few counts. The V call is TRBV24-1, the J call TRBJ2-1; D not certain. This CDR3 contains 14 residues. V gave up 3 bases and J gave up 4 bases, with 9 bases separating them. Looked up from germline, CDR1 is KGHDR and CDR2 is SFDVKD. The CDR3 loop is CATSDETPYNEQFF. In DNA form, the CDR3 reads TGTGCCACCAGTGATGAGACACCTTACAATGAGCAGTTCTTC.

The chain links TRBV20-1 to TRBJ2-2, with 8 bases aligning to TRBD1. With 4 bases clipped from V and 5 bases from J, the junction kept 9 bases outside the gene matches. Germline V lookup: CDR1 DFQATT, CDR2 SNEGSKA (reference sequence). This CDR3 spans 15 amino acids. The CDR3 region has the DNA TGCAGTGCTACCCCCGACAGGGGTTTTACCGGGGAGCTGTTTTTT. Residues: CSATPDRGFTGELFF.

In this sample, this clonotype turned up once. The chain recombines TRBV5-1 with TRBJ2-3; weak D call: TRBD2 (7 bases). V was cut by 0 bases and J by 0 bases, with 14 bases left in between. CDR1 is SGHRS, CDR2 YFSETQ, per germline. This CDR3 is 17 amino acids long. The CDR3 here is CASSLGGRGTSTDTQYF. CDR3 nucleotide sequence: TGCGCCAGCAGCTTGGGGGGGCGGGGGACAAGCACAGATACGCAGTATTTT.

This clonotype was counted a few times. The chain recombines TRBV5-6 with TRBJ2-5, with D possibly matching TRBD2 (6 bases). V lost 4 bases to trimming and J lost 5 bases, with 15 bases between them. This CDR3 comprises 14 residues. Germline V gene data show CDR1 as SGHDT and CDR2 as YYEEEE. Here the CDR3 reads CASSQRLEVETQYF. The CDR3 DNA is TGTGCCAGCAGCCAGAGACTAGAGGTTGAGACCCAGTACTTC.

The rearrangement links TRBV7-2 to TRBJ2-3; tentatively, D is TRBD1 (7 bases). The germline V gene encodes CDR1 SGHTA and CDR2 FQGNSA. V gave up 2 bases and J gave up 8 bases, with 11 bases separating them. The CDR3 runs 13 residues. The CDR3 nucleotides read TGTGCCAGCAGCTTACAGGGGGGAGGTACGCAGTATTTT. This gives the protein CASSLQGGGTQYF.

There are a few counts of this clonotype. The rearrangement uses TRBV5-6 and TRBJ1-5, with a weak D call TRBD1 (5 bases). Looked up from germline, CDR1 is SGHDT and CDR2 is YYEEEE. Between the trimmed V and J ends, which lost 3 bases and 11 bases, there was a span of 12 bases. CDR3 length: 12 amino acids. CDR3 sequence: CASSSGLTTQHF. CDR3 nucleotide sequence: TGTGCCAGCAGCTCGGGACTCACCACCCAGCATTTT. Filled out from reference TRBV5-6 and TRBJ1-5, the complete variable domain reads DAGVTQSPTHLIKTRGQQVTLRCSPKSGHDTVSWYQQALGQGPQFIFQYYEEEERQRGNFPDRFSGHQFPNYSSELNVNALLLGDSALYLCASSSGLTTQHFGDGTRLSIL.

The V gene is TRBV29-1, the J gene TRBJ2-3; D uncertain. V shed 5 bases and J shed 0 bases, with 6 bases lying between them. Germline values: CDR1 SQVTM, CDR2 ANQGSEA. CDR3 length equals 12 residues. The CDR3: CSVISSTDTQYF. The CDR3 DNA sequence: TGCAGCGTTATCTCTAGCACAGATACGCAGTATTTT.

The CDR3 DNA follows: TGTGCCAGCAGTGGGTCCGGACAGGAGAATCAGCCCCAGCATTTT. As protein: CASSGSGQENQPQHF. V and J are TRBV2 and TRBJ1-5, with TRBD1 matching 7 bases. This CDR3 is 15 amino acids long. The germline CDR1 and CDR2 sequences are SNHLY and FYNNEI. Unmatched junction bases numbered 7, after V lost 4 bases and J lost 4 bases.

The V and J genes are TRBV20-1 and TRBJ1-2; TRBD1 agrees at 10 bases. V shed 3 bases, J shed 4 bases, and the junction held 5 bases outside the gene matches. The CDR3 runs 14 residues. Per germline, CDR1 DFQATT and CDR2 SNEGSKA (reference sequence). The CDR3 sequence: CSASDRGQGYGYTF. The CDR3 region has the DNA TGCAGTGCTAGCGACAGGGGGCAGGGCTATGGCTACACCTTC.

In regard to this clonotype: Being one base from a much bigger clone, this may be a read error. The chain joins TRBV6-5 to TRBJ2-2; D is unclear. This CDR3 contains 11 residues. Germline V CDR1 and CDR2: MNHEY, SVGAGI. V lost 6 bases and J lost 9, with 8 bases in between. DNA for the CDR3: TGTGCCAGCAGACCAACCTGGGAGCTGTTTTTT. This sequence encodes CASRPTWELFF.